The text below deals with one TCR beta chain. The sample belongs to a study of blood T cell repertoires in COVID-19. Study background: The United States, Italy and Spain were the sources of the acute and convalescent COVID-19 samples. T cells, B-cell-depleted T cells, or PBMCs provided the cDNA or gDNA that served as material.

Trimming pared 5 bases from V and 7 bases from J, leaving 17 bases between. The CDR3 is made up of 14 amino acids. Germline V CDR1 and CDR2: LNHDA, SQIVND (reference sequence). The protocol was immunoSEQ multiplex PCR, while the TCRdb copy is restricted to in-frame clones and leaves out a portion. The profile covers 250,000 or so clones, with 80% to 90% appearing a single time and approximately 6.6% taken by the ten largest. Those enrolled, adults aged roughly 18 to 89 years, came from around 25 US areas. The sample was PBMCs or T cells enriched from blood (not recorded which). This chain joins TRBV19 and TRBJ1-1, with D unresolved. The clonotype was recovered from a woman aged 50 to 60 who had been exposed to COVID-19. CDR3 sequence (DNA): TGTGCCAGTAGTGCTTTCTTTGCGGCTATTGAAGCTTTCTTT. Translation: CASSAFFAAIEAFF.